This T cell receptor beta chain was documented in a study of T cell responses to AZD1222 COVID-19 vaccine. General study points: Mostly white British, mostly female donors; authors suggested clonal diversity may be underestimated. Repertoire sampling occurred only after the peak T cell response. Vaccine-related CD4 TCRs covered spike, predominating at 160-218 and 743-854.

Trimming pared 3 bases from V and 6 bases from J, leaving 7 bases between. The CDR3 contains 13 residues. Germline V gives CDR1 KGHDR, CDR2 SFDVKD. Sequenced by immunoSEQ multiplex PCR; TCRdb stores in-frame clones only, minus some. The data hold around 160,000 clones, with approximately 89% observed a single time. About this clone: Its antigen is unidentified.

Sample: peripheral blood, taken on day 0 of AZD1222 vaccination. The receptor was derived from an adult in good health. This chain joins TRBV24-1 and TRBJ2-2; D not resolved. CDR3: CATSDPTPGELFF. The CDR3 nucleotides are TGTGCCACCAGTGATCCGACTCCCGGGGAGCTGTTTTTT.